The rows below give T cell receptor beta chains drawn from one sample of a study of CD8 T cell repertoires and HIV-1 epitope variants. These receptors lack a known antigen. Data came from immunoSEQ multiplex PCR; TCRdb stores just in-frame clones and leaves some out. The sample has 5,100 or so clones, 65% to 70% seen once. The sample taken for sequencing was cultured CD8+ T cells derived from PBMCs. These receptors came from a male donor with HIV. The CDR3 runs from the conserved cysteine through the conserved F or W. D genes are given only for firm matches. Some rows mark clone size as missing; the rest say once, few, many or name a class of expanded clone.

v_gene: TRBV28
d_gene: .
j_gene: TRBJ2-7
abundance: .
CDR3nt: TGTGCCAGCAGTTTAGGAGGGGCCGAGCAGTACTTC
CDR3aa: CASSLGGAEQYF

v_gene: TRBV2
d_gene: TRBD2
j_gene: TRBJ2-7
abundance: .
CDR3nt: TGTGCCAGCAGTTCTCTAGCGGGAGAGAAATACGAGCAGTACTTC
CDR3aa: CASSSLAGEKYEQYF

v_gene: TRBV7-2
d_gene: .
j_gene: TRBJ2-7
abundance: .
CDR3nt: TGTGCCAGCAGCTTATTAGGTTTGGAAAGGTTCTACGAGCAGTACTTC
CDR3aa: CASSLLGLERFYEQYF

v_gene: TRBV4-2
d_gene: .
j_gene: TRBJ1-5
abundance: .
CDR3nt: TGTGCCAGCAGCCCAAGATCTTCGGGCAATCAGCCCCAGCATTTT
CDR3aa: CASSPRSSGNQPQHF

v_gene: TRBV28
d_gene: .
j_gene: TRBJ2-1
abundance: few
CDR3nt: TGTGCCAGCAGTTTTCGGAGCTCCTACAATGAGCAGTTCTTC
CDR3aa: CASSFRSSYNEQFF

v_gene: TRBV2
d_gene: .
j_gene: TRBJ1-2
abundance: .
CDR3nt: TGTGCCAGCACCCTTCGGAGGGAGGGGGATGGCTACACCTTC
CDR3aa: CASTLRREGDGYTF

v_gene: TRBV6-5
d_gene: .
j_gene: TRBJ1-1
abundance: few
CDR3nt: TGTGCCAGCAGTTACGGTGGGGGGGGGACTGAAGCTTTCTTT
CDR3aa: CASSYGGGGTEAFF

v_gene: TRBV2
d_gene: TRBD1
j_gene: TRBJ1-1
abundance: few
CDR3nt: TGTGCCAGCACCCCCTTTCGACAGGGGGGGACTGAAGCTTTCTTT
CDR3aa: CASTPFRQGGTEAFF

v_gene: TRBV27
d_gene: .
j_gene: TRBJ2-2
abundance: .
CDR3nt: TGTGCCACCAGGGGGCTAGCGGGCCTAATCACCGGGGAGCTGTTTTTT
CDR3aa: CATRGLAGLITGELFF

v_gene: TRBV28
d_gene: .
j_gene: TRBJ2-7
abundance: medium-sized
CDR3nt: TGTGCCAGCAGTCCCCGACTGGGCGACCTCTACGAGCAGTACTTC
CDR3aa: CASSPRLGDLYEQYF

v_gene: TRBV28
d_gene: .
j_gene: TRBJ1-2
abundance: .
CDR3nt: TGTGCCGTAGGAGGGGGAGGTGGTGGCTACACCTTC
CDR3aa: CAVGGGGGGYTF

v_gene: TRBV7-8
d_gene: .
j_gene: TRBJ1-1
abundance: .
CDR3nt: TGTGCCAGCAGCTTAGACCTGAACACTGAAGCTTTCTTT
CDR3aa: CASSLDLNTEAFF

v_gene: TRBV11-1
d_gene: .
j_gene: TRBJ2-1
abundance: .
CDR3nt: TGTGCCAGCAGCTTAGTACAGAACTCCTACAATGAGCAGTTCTTC
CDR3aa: CASSLVQNSYNEQFF

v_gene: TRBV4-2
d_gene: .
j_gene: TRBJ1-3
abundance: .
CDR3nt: TGTGCCAGCAGCCAGGACAGTGCCTCTGGAAACACCATATATTTT
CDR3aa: CASSQDSASGNTIYF

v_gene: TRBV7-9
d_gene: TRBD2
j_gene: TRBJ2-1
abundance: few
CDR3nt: TGTGCCAGCAGCTTGGCGGGAGTACACTACAATGAGCAGTTCTTC
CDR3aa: CASSLAGVHYNEQFF

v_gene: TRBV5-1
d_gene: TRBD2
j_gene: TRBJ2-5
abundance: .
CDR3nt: TGCGCCAGCTCCTATGGGAGGGCCGGGGAGGAGACCCAGTACTTC
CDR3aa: CASSYGRAGEETQYF

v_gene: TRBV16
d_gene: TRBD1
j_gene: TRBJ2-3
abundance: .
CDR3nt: TGTGCCAGCAGCCATTCCGGACAGGGGCAAGATACGCAGTATTTT
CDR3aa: CASSHSGQGQDTQYF

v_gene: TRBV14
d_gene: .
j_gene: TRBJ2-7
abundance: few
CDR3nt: TGTGCCAGCAGCCAAGCCGACAGACCCTACGAGCAGTACTTC
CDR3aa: CASSQADRPYEQYF

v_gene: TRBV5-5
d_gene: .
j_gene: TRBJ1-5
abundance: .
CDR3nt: TGTGCCAGCAGCCCCGGTCCGTATAGCAATCAGCCCCAGCATTTT
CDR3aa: CASSPGPYSNQPQHF

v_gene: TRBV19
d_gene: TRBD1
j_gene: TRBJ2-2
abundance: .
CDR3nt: TGTGCCAGTAGTATAGCCCTTGGAGAGGGGGCCTTCACCGGGGAGCTGTTTTTT
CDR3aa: CASSIALGEGAFTGELFF

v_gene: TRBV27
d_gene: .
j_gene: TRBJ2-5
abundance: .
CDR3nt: TGTGCCAGCAGCTCCGCCGGGATAGATCAAGAGACCCAGTACTTC
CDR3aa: CASSSAGIDQETQYF

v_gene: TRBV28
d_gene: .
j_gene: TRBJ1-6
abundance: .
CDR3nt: TGTGCCAGCAGTTTATCCCCCTATAATTCACCCCTCCACTTT
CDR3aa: CASSLSPYNSPLHF

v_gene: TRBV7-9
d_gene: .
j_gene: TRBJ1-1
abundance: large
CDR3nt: TGTGCCAGCAGCCCCCGGGGGATGGGGGCATCGAGAACTGAAGCTTTCTTT
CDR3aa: CASSPRGMGASRTEAFF

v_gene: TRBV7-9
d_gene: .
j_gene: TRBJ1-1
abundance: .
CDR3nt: TGTGCCAGCAGCTTAAATGGGGGTTCCAACACTGAAGCTTTCTTT
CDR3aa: CASSLNGGSNTEAFF

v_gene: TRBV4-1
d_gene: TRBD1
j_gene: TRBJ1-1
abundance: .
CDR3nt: TGCGCCAGCAGCCCGTCTGGCGGGGCAGGGGGAACTGAAGCTTTCTTT
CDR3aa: CASSPSGGAGGTEAFF

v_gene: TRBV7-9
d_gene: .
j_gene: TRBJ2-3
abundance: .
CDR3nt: TGTGCCAGCAGCTTAAGTAGCACAGATACGCAGTATTTT
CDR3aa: CASSLSSTDTQYF

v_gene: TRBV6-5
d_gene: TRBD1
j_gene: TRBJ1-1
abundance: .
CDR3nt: TGTGCCAGCAGGGGGGACAGTTTCATGAACACTGAAGCTTTCTTT
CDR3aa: CASRGDSFMNTEAFF

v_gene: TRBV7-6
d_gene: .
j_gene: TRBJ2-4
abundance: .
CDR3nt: TGTGCCAGCAGCTTGAGTGACTCAACAAAAGACATTCAGTACTTC
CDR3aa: CASSLSDSTKDIQYF

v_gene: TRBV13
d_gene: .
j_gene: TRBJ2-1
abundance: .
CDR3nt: TGTGCCAGCAGCTTACTCGGCGGGGACAGCTCCTACAATGAGCAGTTCTTC
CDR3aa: CASSLLGGDSSYNEQFF

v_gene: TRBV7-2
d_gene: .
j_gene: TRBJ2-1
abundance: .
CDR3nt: TGTGCCAGCAGACCCTCGGTAGGCTACAATGAGCAGTTCTTC
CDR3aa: CASRPSVGYNEQFF

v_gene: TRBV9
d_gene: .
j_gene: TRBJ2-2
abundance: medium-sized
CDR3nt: TGTGCCAGCAGCTCAGGGGGGGACACCGGGGAGCTGTTTTTT
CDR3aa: CASSSGGDTGELFF